This T cell receptor (beta chain) was observed in a study of shared clonotypes between healthy human individuals. Study in general: Plates per donor: three CD4 naive, three CD4 memory, two CD8 naive, one CD8 memory.

The CDR3 is made up of 15 amino acids. CDR1 is SEHNR and CDR2 is FQNEAQ in the germline V gene (reference sequence). V was cut by 3 bases and J by 5 bases, with 14 bases left in between. Once extracted for a subset, genomic DNA was divided evenly among several immunoSEQ plates. Repertoires were generated with immunoSEQ multiplex PCR, while TCRdb's copy carries only in-frame clones and drops some. This repertoire shows approximately 2,000,000 clones, 85% to 95% found once; its top ten account for approximately 0.41%. The gene calls are TRBV7-9 and TRBJ1-5; tentatively, D is TRBD1 (5 bases). The source material was naive CD4+ T cells from PBMCs. Noted subset: CD45RA+ positively selected. This TCR derives from a man between 18 and 29 years old in good health. Some clones in this sample may be carry-over from other donors' samples. CDR3 DNA sequence: TGTGCCAGCAGCTTGGGCGGTGGAGGGGATCAGCCCCAGCATTTT. Its translation: CASSLGGGGDQPQHF.